The rows below give T cell receptor beta chains drawn from one sample of a study. TCRdb re-derived calls from the 5' RACE reads in MiXCR, one entry per CDR3 protein. The sample has approximately 21,000 distinct CDR3 sequences; about 30% are singletons. The sample was tumor-infiltrating naive CD4+ T cells sorted from the breast tumor. These receptors all stem from a female donor with breast cancer. The CDR3 runs from the conserved cysteine through the conserved F or W. The D gene is left open where the match is weak. The size entry is marked missing in some rows and otherwise reads once, few, many or a size class.

V gene,D gene,clone size,J gene,CDR3 protein,CDR3 DNA
TRBV5-1,TRBD2,few,TRBJ2-1,CASERTSGRSGEQFF,TGCGCCAGCGAAAGGACTAGCGGGAGATCTGGTGAGCAGTTCTTC
TRBV7-6,TRBD2,many,TRBJ2-1,CASSVITSGGYNEQFF,TGTGCCAGCAGCGTCATTACTAGCGGGGGGTACAATGAGCAGTTCTTC
TRBV2,-,-,TRBJ2-2,CASSISQRRTGELFF,TGTGCCAGCAGTATATCTCAACGGAGGACCGGGGAGCTGTTTTTT
TRBV20-1,-,-,TRBJ1-6,CSAKPPGDSPLHF,TGCAGTGCTAAGCCGCCGGGGGATTCACCCCTCCACTTT
TRBV19,TRBD1,many,TRBJ1-1,CATRQGIRNTEAFF,TGTGCCACCCGACAGGGGATTCGGAACACTGAAGCTTTCTTT
TRBV5-1,TRBD2,medium-sized,TRBJ2-7,CASSLVSGSSYEQYF,TGCGCCAGCAGCTTGGTTAGCGGGAGCTCCTACGAGCAGTACTTC
TRBV2,-,medium-sized,TRBJ2-1,CASSGGEAYNEQFF,TGTGCCAGCAGTGGGGGGGAGGCTTACAATGAGCAGTTCTTC
TRBV5-1,TRBD1,many,TRBJ1-1,CASSLGQGASEAFF,TGCGCCAGCAGCTTGGGACAGGGGGCTTCTGAAGCTTTCTTT
TRBV7-3,-,many,TRBJ1-1,CASSTYLNTEAFF,TGTGCCAGCAGCACCTACTTGAACACTGAAGCTTTCTTT
TRBV5-1,TRBD1,many,TRBJ2-2,CASSTWTGNTGELFF,TGCGCCAGCAGCACCTGGACAGGGAACACCGGGGAGCTGTTTTTT
TRBV6-2/TRBV6-3,TRBD1,-,TRBJ1-5,CASSTRDSSNQPQHF,TGTGCCAGCAGTACCCGGGACAGTAGCAATCAGCCCCAGCATTTT
TRBV6-5,-,-,TRBJ1-1,CASSDRVKEAFF,TGTGCCAGCAGTGATCGGGTGAAAGAGGCTTTCTTT
TRBV6-5,-,medium-sized,TRBJ2-1,CASSSVSRRRGEQFF,TGTGCCAGCAGTTCGGTGTCTAGAAGGCGAGGTGAGCAGTTCTTC
TRBV12-3/TRBV12-4,-,medium-sized,TRBJ1-1,CASRKENTEAFF,TGTGCCAGCAGAAAAGAGAACACTGAAGCTTTCTTT
TRBV12-3/TRBV12-4,-,few,TRBJ1-1,CASQQTLNTEAFF,TGTGCCAGCCAGCAGACCCTGAACACTGAAGCTTTCTTT
TRBV5-1,-,many,TRBJ1-2,CASSLGTTELDGYTF,TGCGCCAGCAGCTTGGGGACAACAGAGTTGGATGGCTACACCTTC
TRBV7-9,TRBD1,medium-sized,TRBJ1-2,CASSRDRASGYTF,TGTGCCAGCAGCCGTGACAGGGCTAGCGGCTACACCTTC
TRBV4-1,-,medium-sized,TRBJ1-2,CASSHPGTPSYGYTF,TGCGCCAGCAGCCACCCCGGGACCCCCTCCTATGGCTACACCTTC
TRBV4-1,TRBD2,-,TRBJ2-1,CASSQGSSGLLYNEQFF,TGCGCCAGCAGCCAAGGTTCTTCGGGACTACTCTACAATGAGCAGTTCTTC
TRBV18,-,many,TRBJ1-1,CASSPSRDRNTEAFF,TGTGCCAGCTCACCGTCCAGAGACAGGAACACTGAAGCTTTCTTT
TRBV11-2,TRBD2,many,TRBJ2-1,CASSSEGLAGGSGNEQFF,TGTGCCAGCAGCTCGGAGGGACTAGCGGGAGGTTCGGGCAATGAGCAGTTCTTC
TRBV10-2,-,-,TRBJ1-1,CASSDWFENTEAFF,TGCGCCAGCAGTGATTGGTTCGAGAACACTGAAGCTTTCTTT
TRBV4-1,-,medium-sized,TRBJ2-2,CASSQDFRTTNTGELFF,TGCGCCAGCAGCCAAGATTTTCGGACTACCAACACCGGGGAGCTGTTTTTT
TRBV20-1,TRBD2,-,TRBJ2-1,CSAPLHLAGPNEQFF,TGCAGTGCTCCGCTCCATCTAGCGGGTCCCAATGAGCAGTTCTTC
TRBV6-5,TRBD2,-,TRBJ2-1,CASSYGGTSGYNEQFF,TGTGCCAGCAGTTACGGTGGGACTAGCGGGTACAATGAGCAGTTCTTC
TRBV12-3/TRBV12-4,TRBD2,many,TRBJ2-1,CASSRHGRNNEQFF,TGTGCCAGCAGCCGCCACGGGAGGAACAATGAGCAGTTCTTC
TRBV6-2/TRBV6-3,-,many,TRBJ1-2,CASSTTGRYGYTF,TGTGCCAGCAGTACTACAGGACGGTATGGCTACACCTTC
TRBV20-1,-,-,TRBJ2-1,CSATDWGSYNEQFF,TGCAGTGCCACCGACTGGGGGTCCTACAATGAGCAGTTCTTC
TRBV3-1,-,many,TRBJ1-5,CASSQENQPQHF,TGTGCCAGCAGCCAAGAAAATCAGCCCCAGCATTTT
TRBV6-1,TRBD1,medium-sized,TRBJ2-7,CASSVGQGYSYEQYF,TGTGCCAGCAGTGTCGGACAGGGGTACTCCTACGAGCAGTACTTC
TRBV20-1,-,-,TRBJ1-1,CSARARTDSTEAFF,TGCAGTGCTAGAGCCCGGACGGACAGCACTGAAGCTTTCTTT
TRBV13,-,-,TRBJ1-4,CASSSGPNEKLFF,TGTGCCAGCAGCTCGGGGCCAAATGAAAAACTGTTTTTT
TRBV11-2,-,-,TRBJ1-2,CTSSPPSDTRGYTF,TGTACCAGCAGCCCCCCCTCTGACACGCGGGGCTACACCTTC
TRBV5-1,TRBD2,medium-sized,TRBJ2-2,CASSPRGSGSTNTLELFF,TGCGCCAGCAGCCCCCGGGGTAGCGGGTCTACGAACACCTTGGAGCTGTTTTTT
TRBV5-1,-,-,TRBJ2-5,CASSPWDSGGETQYF,TGCGCCAGCAGCCCCTGGGACAGTGGAGGGGAGACCCAGTACTTC
TRBV9,-,-,TRBJ1-6,CASSVGDRLNSPLHF,TGTGCCAGCAGCGTAGGAGACAGACTGAATTCACCCCTCCACTTT
TRBV6-2/TRBV6-3,TRBD2,few,TRBJ2-1,CASTPSGISYNEQLF,TGTGCCAGCACACCTAGCGGGATCTCCTACAATGAGCAGCTCTTC
TRBV5-5,TRBD2,many,TRBJ2-1,CASSLRLAGPTTYNEQFF,TGTGCCAGCAGCTTGCGGCTAGCGGGACCCACCACCTACAATGAGCAGTTCTTC
TRBV5-1,TRBD2,few,TRBJ2-4,CASSALAHDKLQYF,TGCGCCAGCAGCGCACTAGCGCACGACAAACTTCAGTACTTC
TRBV14,TRBD1,few,TRBJ2-7,CASSPGGTGSEQYF,TGTGCCAGCAGCCCCGGGGGGACAGGGAGTGAGCAGTACTTC
TRBV20-1,TRBD2,-,TRBJ2-4,CSARERSGGNIQYF,TGCAGTGCTAGAGAACGCTCGGGGGGAAACATTCAGTACTTC
TRBV4-1,-,few,TRBJ2-7,CASSQESNSQSEQYF,TGCGCCAGCAGCCAAGAGAGTAACAGTCAGTCCGAGCAGTACTTC
TRBV21-1,-,-,TRBJ1-5,CASSSRRDGGQPQHF,TGTGCCAGCAGCTCGAGGCGGGACGGGGGTCAGCCCCAGCATTTT
TRBV6-5,-,-,TRBJ1-5,CASRGTANQPQHF,TGTGCCAGCAGAGGGACCGCCAATCAGCCCCAGCATTTT
TRBV3-1,-,medium-sized,TRBJ1-2,CASSQTANYGYTF,TGCGCCAGCAGCCAGACCGCTAACTATGGCTACACCTTC
TRBV4-2,-,large,TRBJ2-2,CASSQLNRELFF,TGTGCCAGCAGCCAACTCAATCGGGAGCTGTTTTTT
TRBV6-5,-,few,TRBJ1-1,CASSRGANTEAFF,TGTGCCAGCTCCCGAGGGGCGAACACTGAAGCTTTCTTT
TRBV6-5,-,medium-sized,TRBJ1-3,CASSGGNTIYF,TGTGCCAGCAGTGGGGGAAACACCATATATTTT
TRBV6-5,TRBD1,-,TRBJ1-1,CASKKTGGRNTEAFF,TGTGCCAGCAAAAAAACAGGGGGCCGGAACACTGAAGCTTTCTTT
TRBV6-5,TRBD1,medium-sized,TRBJ2-7,CASGRDRTYEQYF,TGTGCCAGCGGCCGGGACAGGACCTACGAGCAGTACTTC
TRBV21-1,-,-,TRBJ2-1,CASSKGLARYNEQFF,TGTGCCAGCAGCAAAGGTCTAGCGCGTTACAATGAGCAGTTCTTC